The 7 T cell receptor beta chains below all came from one sample that was sequenced in a study of blood T cell repertoires in COVID-19. Sequenced by immunoSEQ multiplex PCR; TCRdb stores in-frame clones only, minus some. The sample shows 25,000 to 35,000 clones, 75% to 85% of them seen only once. Sequenced material: peripheral blood. These receptors were taken from a man aged 55 to 69 with active COVID-19.

This chain joins TRBV6-5 and TRBJ2-2; the match to TRBD1 covers 7 bases. Germline CDR1 and CDR2: MNHEY and SVGAGI. The CDR3 contains 13 residues. The V gene end was trimmed by 6 bases and the J gene end by 7 bases; junction bases not matched to a gene: 5. CDR3 sequence (DNA): TGTGCCAGCAGGACAGGGTGGGGCGGGGAGCTGTTTTTT. It yields the protein CASRTGWGGELFF.

This chain connects TRBV11-2 to TRBJ2-1; TRBD2 matches at 16 bases. The CDR3 is made up of 19 amino acids. The V gene's germline CDR1 is SGHAT and CDR2 FQNNGV. With V trimmed by 0 bases and J by 0 bases, 2 bases remained unmatched. The CDR3 DNA sequence: TGTGCCAGCAGCTTAGAGGGACTAGCGGGAGGGAGCTCCTACAATGAGCAGTTCTTC. Translating it yields CASSLEGLAGGSSYNEQFF.

The chain is built from TRBV19 and TRBJ2-2; tentative D call: TRBD1 (6 bases). The CDR3 has 14 residues. The germline V gene encodes CDR1 LNHDA and CDR2 SQIVND (reference sequence). The V and J ends lost 11 bases and 2 bases respectively, with 15 bases between them. Here the CDR3 reads CAVLKQGNTGELFF. CDR3 sequence (DNA): TGTGCCGTACTGAAACAGGGAAACACCGGGGAGCTGTTTTTT.

This clone has only one observation. J is TRBJ2-1 and V is TRBV14; 13 positions match TRBD2. The V and J ends lost 5 bases and 5 bases, in that order; junction bases with no gene match: 6. Germline loops: CDR1 SGHDN, CDR2 FVKESK. The CDR3 is 16 amino acids. CDR3 region: CASSTRTSGRHNEQFF. The CDR3 DNA reads TGTGCCAGCAGCACGCGGACTAGCGGGAGACACAATGAGCAGTTCTTC.

This chain uses TRBV10-2 with TRBJ2-1, with 7 nucleotides matching TRBD2. The trim removed 7 bases at V and 2 bases at J, leaving 11 bases unmatched. The V gene's germline CDR1 is WSHSY and CDR2 SAAADI. This CDR3 comprises 16 residues. The CDR3, as DNA: TGCGCCAGCATACGGGGTGCGGGAGTACCCTACAATGAGCAGTTCTTC. It is translated as CASIRGAGVPYNEQFF.

This sequence joins TRBV6-1 and TRBJ1-1, with D perhaps matching TRBD1 (5 bases). The CDR3 length is 13 residues. Between the trimmed V and J ends, which lost 1 base and 4 bases, there was a span of 7 bases. CDR1 is MNHNS, CDR2 SASEGT, per germline. The CDR3 is CASSEDGGTEAFF. CDR3 DNA: TGTGCCAGCAGTGAAGACGGGGGCACTGAAGCTTTCTTT.

The chain has TRBV27 and TRBJ2-1; 8 nucleotides align to TRBD2. Germline V CDR1 and CDR2: MNHEY, SMNVEV (reference sequence). Trimming took 2 bases from V and 8 from J; bases not matched to a gene: 8. The CDR3 is made up of 15 amino acids. The CDR3 region has the DNA TGTGCCAGCAGTTTACAAGCGGGAGCCGGAGATGAGCAGTTCTTC. Translation gives CASSLQAGAGDEQFF.